Here is one T cell receptor (beta chain) with its context. Its target is unknown. These data belong to a study of T-cell memory formation after mild COVID-19. Study details: TCR clusters showed largely donor specificity. Study-wide results and limits: The study detected some responding clones in pre-infection memory, suggesting cross-reactive memory joined.

A single record per CDR3 protein comes from TCRdb applying MiXCR to the 5' RACE reads. The data contain hundreds of thousands of distinct CDR3 sequences, roughly an eighth of them singletons. The CDR3 runs to 14 residues. This rearrangement joins TRBV1 to TRBJ1-1. TRBV1 is flagged as a pseudogene. The TCR sequence derives from a man between 18 and 29 years old who had mild COVID-19 (a few samples of this study predate the infection). Cell type and time point are not known. The sequenced sample was PBMCs or a T cell subset sorted from them (not recorded which). The CDR3 spells CTSSRGRDRRRAFF. CDR3 coding DNA: TGCACCAGCAGCCGGGGGAGGGATCGACGGCGAGCTTTCTTT.